This T cell receptor beta chain was recovered during a study of shared clonotypes between healthy human individuals. Study results and caveats: Estimated clonotype richness was generally higher in naive than memory subsets. Only a few donors were included, so the genetic and exposure-history diversity represented was limited.

TCRdb keeps only in-frame clones here, not all; method: immunoSEQ multiplex PCR. The profile shows a few million clones, about 92% of them singletons. This CDR3 spans 12 amino acids. V was trimmed by 3 bases and J by 8 bases, leaving 8 bases between them. CDR1 and CDR2 (germline): MNHNS, SASEGT. Turning to this clone: Its antigen is not known.

The material sequenced was naive CD4+ T cells from PBMCs. Subset indicated: CD45RA+ positively selected. V gene TRBV6-1 combines with J gene TRBJ2-1; D remains ambiguous. This clonotype was sampled from a man younger than 35 in good health. Some clones in this sample may be carry-over from other donors' samples. For the CDR3, the DNA is TGTGCCAGCAGTGATATTCCCCATGAGCAGTTCTTC. It codes for CASSDIPHEQFF.